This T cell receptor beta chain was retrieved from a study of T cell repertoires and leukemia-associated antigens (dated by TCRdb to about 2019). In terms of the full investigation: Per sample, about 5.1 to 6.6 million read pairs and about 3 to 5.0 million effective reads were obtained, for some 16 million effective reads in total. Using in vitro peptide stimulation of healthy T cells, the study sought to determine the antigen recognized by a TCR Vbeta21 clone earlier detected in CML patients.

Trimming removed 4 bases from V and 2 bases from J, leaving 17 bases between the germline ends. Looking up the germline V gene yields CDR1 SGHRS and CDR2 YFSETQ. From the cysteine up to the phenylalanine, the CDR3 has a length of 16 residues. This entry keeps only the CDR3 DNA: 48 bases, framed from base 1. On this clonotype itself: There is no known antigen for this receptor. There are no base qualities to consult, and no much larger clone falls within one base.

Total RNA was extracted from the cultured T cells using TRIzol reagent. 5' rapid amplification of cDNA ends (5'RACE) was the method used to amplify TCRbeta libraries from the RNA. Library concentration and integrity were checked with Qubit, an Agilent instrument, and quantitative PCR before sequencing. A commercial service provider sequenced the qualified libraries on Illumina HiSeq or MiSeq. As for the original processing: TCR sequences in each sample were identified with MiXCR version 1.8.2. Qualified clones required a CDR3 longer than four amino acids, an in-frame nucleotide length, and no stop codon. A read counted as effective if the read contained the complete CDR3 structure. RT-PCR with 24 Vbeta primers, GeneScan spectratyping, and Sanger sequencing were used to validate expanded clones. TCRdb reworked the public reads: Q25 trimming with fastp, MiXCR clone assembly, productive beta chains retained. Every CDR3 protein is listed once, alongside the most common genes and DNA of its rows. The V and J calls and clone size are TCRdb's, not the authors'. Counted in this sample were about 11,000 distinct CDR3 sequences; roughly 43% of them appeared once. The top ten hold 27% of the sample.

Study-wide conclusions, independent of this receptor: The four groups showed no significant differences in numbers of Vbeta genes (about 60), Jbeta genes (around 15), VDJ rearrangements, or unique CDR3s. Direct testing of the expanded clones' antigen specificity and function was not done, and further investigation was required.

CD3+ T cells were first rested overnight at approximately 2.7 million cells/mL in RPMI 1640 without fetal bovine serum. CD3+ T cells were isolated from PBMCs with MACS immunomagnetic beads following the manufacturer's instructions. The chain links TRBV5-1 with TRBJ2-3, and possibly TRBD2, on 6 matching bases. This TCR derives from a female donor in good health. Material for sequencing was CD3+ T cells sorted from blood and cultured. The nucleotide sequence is TGCGCCAGCAGCCTACAAGGGGACTCAAACACAGATACGCAGTATTTT. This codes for CASSLQGDSNTDTQYF. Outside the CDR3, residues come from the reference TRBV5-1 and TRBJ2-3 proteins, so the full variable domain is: KAGVTQTPRYLIKTRGQQVTLSCSPISGHRSVSWYQQTPGQGLQFLFEYFSETQRNKGNFPGRFSGRQFSNSRSEMNVSTLELGDSALYLCASSLQGDSNTDTQYFGPGTRLTVL.